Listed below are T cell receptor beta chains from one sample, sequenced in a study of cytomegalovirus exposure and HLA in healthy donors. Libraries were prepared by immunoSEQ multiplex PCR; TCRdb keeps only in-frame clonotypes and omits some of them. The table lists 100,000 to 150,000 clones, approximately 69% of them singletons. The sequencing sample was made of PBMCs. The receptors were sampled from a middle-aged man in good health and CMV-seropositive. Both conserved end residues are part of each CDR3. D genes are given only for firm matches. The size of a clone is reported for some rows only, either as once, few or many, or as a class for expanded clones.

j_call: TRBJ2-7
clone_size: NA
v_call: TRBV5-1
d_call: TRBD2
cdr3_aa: CASSRGVDYEQYF
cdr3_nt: TGCGCCAGCAGCCGGGGGGTGGACTACGAGCAGTACTTC

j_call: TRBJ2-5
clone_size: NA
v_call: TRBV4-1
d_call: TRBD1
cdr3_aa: CASSLRTGGETQYF
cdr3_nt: TGCGCCAGCAGCCTCAGGACAGGGGGGGAGACCCAGTACTTC

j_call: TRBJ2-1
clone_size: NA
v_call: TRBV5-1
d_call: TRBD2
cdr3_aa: CASSTASLAGTANEQFF
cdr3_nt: TGCGCCAGCAGCACAGCTAGCCTAGCGGGGACGGCCAATGAGCAGTTCTTC

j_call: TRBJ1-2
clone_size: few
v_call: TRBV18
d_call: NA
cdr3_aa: CASSPRGLPGYTF
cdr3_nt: TGTGCCAGCTCACCACGGGGCCTGCCGGGCTACACCTTC

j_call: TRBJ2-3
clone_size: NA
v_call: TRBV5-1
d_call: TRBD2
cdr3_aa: CASSLLTSGSTDTQYF
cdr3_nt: TGCGCCAGCAGCTTGCTCACTAGCGGAAGCACAGATACGCAGTATTTT

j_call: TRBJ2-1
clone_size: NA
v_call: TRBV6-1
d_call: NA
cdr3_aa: CASSEAQRVHNEQFF
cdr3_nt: TGTGCCAGCAGTGAAGCGCAACGGGTCCACAATGAGCAGTTCTTC

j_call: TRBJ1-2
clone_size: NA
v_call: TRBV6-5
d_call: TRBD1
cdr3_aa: CASSYPRQGGLYGYTF
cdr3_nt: TGTGCCAGCAGTTACCCCAGACAGGGGGGATTATATGGCTACACCTTC

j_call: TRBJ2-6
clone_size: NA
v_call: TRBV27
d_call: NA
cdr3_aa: CASSPLFGGANVLTF
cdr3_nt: TGTGCCAGCAGTCCGCTCTTCGGGGGGGCCAACGTCCTGACTTTC

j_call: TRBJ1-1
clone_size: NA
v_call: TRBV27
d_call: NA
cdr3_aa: CASSFGPEAFF
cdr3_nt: TGTGCCAGCAGTTTTGGGCCCGAAGCTTTCTTT

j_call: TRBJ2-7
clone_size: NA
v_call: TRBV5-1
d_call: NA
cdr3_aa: CASKRTYSYEQYF
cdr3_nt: TGCGCCAGCAAGAGGACATACTCCTACGAGCAGTACTTC

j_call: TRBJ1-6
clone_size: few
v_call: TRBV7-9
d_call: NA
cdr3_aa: CASSSSGSGSPLHF
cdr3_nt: TGTGCCAGCAGCTCATCTGGGTCCGGGTCACCCCTCCACTTT

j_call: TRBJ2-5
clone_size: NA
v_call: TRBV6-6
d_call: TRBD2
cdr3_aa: CASSYGPAGGGETQYF
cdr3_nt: TGTGCCAGCAGTTACGGGCCAGCGGGAGGGGGAGAGACCCAGTACTTC

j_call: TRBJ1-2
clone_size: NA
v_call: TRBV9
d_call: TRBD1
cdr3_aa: CASNLAGQGYGYTF
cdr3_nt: TGTGCCAGCAATCTGGCGGGACAGGGCTATGGCTACACCTTC

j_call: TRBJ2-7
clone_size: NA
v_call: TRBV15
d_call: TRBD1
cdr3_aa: CATRTGHRGPYEQYF
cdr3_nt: TGTGCCACCAGGACAGGTCACAGGGGACCCTACGAGCAGTACTTC

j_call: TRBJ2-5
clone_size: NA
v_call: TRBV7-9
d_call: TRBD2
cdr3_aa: CASSLDPRGGLIQETQYF
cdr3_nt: TGTGCCAGCAGCCTCGACCCGCGGGGGGGCCTAATCCAAGAGACCCAGTACTTC

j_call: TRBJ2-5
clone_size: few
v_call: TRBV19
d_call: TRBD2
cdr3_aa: CASSISVLAGGQETQYF
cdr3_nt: TGTGCCAGTAGTATAAGCGTCCTAGCGGGAGGCCAAGAGACCCAGTACTTC

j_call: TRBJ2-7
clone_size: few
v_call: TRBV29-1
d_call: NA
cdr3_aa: CSVRDNGGEQYF
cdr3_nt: TGCAGCGTGAGGGACAACGGGGGGGAGCAGTACTTC

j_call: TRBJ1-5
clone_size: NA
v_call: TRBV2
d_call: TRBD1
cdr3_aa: CASSKDRGLGQPQHF
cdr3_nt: TGTGCCAGCAGCAAGGACAGGGGGTTGGGTCAGCCCCAGCATTTT

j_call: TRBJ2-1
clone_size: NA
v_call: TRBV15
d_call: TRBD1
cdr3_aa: CATSRAGKGGRNEQFF
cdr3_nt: TGTGCCACCAGCAGAGCGGGGAAAGGGGGCCGTAATGAGCAGTTCTTC